This T cell receptor beta chain emerged from a study of tissue T cells after allogeneic stem cell transplantation. Germline values: CDR1 MNHEY, CDR2 SMNVEV (reference sequence). The CDR3 sequence is 12 residues long. The ends were cut back, 6 bases at V and 5 bases at J, with 10 bases in the middle. Libraries were prepared by immunoSEQ multiplex PCR; TCRdb keeps only in-frame clonotypes and omits some of them. The data show around 24,000 clones, 91% seen once. This receptor was obtained from a male donor aged 60 or over who later had graft-versus-host disease after an allogeneic stem cell transplant. The chain uses TRBV27 and TRBJ1-1, with a possible D match to TRBD1 (5 bases). Sequencing used blood, obtained before transplantation. CDR3 in amino acids: CASRTRGTEAFF. The CDR3 DNA is TGTGCCAGCAGGACTCGGGGGACTGAAGCTTTCTTT.